The 13 T cell receptor beta chains listed next were all sequenced from one sample in a study of cytomegalovirus exposure and HLA in healthy donors. Measured with immunoSEQ multiplex PCR; TCRdb has only the in-frame clones, and not every one. The sample carries around 61,000 clones, 80% to 95% recorded once. The sequencing sample was made of PBMCs. Receptors were obtained from a man aged 18 to 30 in good health and CMV-seropositive.

The V call is TRBV28, the J call TRBJ1-2; tentative D call: TRBD1 (6 bases). V was pared by 6 bases and J by 8 bases, with 16 bases between. Germline V gene lookup returns CDR1 MDHEN and CDR2 SYDVKM. The CDR3 has 13 residues. This CDR3 reads CASSRDRTGGYTF. Here the CDR3 DNA reads TGTGCCAGCAGCAGAGACAGGACTGGGGGCTACACCTTC.

The chain's CDR3 is CASSSGLAAGEQFF. CDR3 DNA sequence: TGTGCCAGCAGCTCCGGACTAGCAGCCGGTGAGCAGTTCTTC. This chain joins TRBV5-6 and TRBJ2-1, with 8 bases identical to TRBD2. This CDR3 spans 14 amino acids. Trimming removed 3 bases from V and 9 bases from J; junction bases left unmatched: 8. Germline-derived CDR1 and CDR2 are SGHDT and YYEEEE.

Of note for this clone: At one of its ends the junction is not consistent with the germline gene, which may arise from a read error. The CDR3 here is CASSVASGGGDERYF. The CDR3 nucleotides read TGTGCCAGCAGCGTAGCTAGCGGCGGAGGTGACGAGCGGTACTTC. The chain is built from TRBV9 and TRBJ2-7; 7 positions agree with TRBD2. CDR1 and CDR2 (germline): SGDLS, YYNGEE. The CDR3 spans 15 residues.

This sequence joins TRBV6-1 and TRBJ1-4; D is unclear. This CDR3 region has 13 residues. Germline CDR1 and CDR2: MNHNS and SASEGT. V lost 4 bases and J lost 2, with 5 bases in between. The DNA of the CDR3 is TGTGCCAGCAGTGTGAGGACTAATGAAAAACTGTTTTTT. Translated, it gives CASSVRTNEKLFF.

Remarks on this clone: At one boundary the junction diverges from the germline segment, which might be a read error. The V call is TRBV27, the J call TRBJ2-7; TRBD1 matches at 8 bases. Germline CDR1 is MNHEY and CDR2 is SMNVEV (reference sequence). This CDR3 spans 13 amino acids. Here the CDR3 reads CVSSVGTGYEQYF. DNA for the CDR3: TGTGTCAGCAGTGTCGGGACAGGCTACGAGCAGTACTTC.

The chain carries TRBV29-1 and TRBJ1-5; D remains ambiguous. V was cut by 6 bases and J by 0 bases, with 18 bases left in between. CDR3 length: 16 amino acids. CDR1 is SQVTM and CDR2 is ANQGSEA in the germline V gene. CDR3 sequence reads: CSVAVAGSNSNQPQHF. The CDR3 coding sequence is TGCAGCGTCGCCGTGGCGGGCAGCAATAGCAATCAGCCCCAGCATTTT.

V usage is TRBV7-6 and J usage is TRBJ1-3; 8 bases agree with TRBD1. The CDR3 sequence is 15 residues long. The V segment lost 7 bases and the J segment 4 bases; nucleotides outside the gene matches: 9. CDR1 is SGHVS and CDR2 is FNYEAQ in the germline V gene. CDR3 region: CASTADRVGGNTIYF. In DNA form, the CDR3 reads TGTGCCAGCACCGCGGACAGGGTGGGAGGAAACACCATATATTTT.

The chain has TRBV9 and TRBJ2-3, with 15 bases fitting TRBD2. V gave up 6 bases and J gave up 0 bases; unmatched junction bases: 17. Germline V lookup: CDR1 SGDLS, CDR2 YYNGEE. The CDR3 contains 21 residues. CDR3 coding DNA: TGTGCCAGCATCACCGGGACCGCTGGGACTAGCGGGAGGCTAAGCACAGATACGCAGTATTTT. Translating it yields CASITGTAGTSGRLSTDTQYF.

This sequence joins TRBV27 and TRBJ2-1, with D hard to call. Germline CDR1 is MNHEY and CDR2 is SMNVEV (reference sequence). Trimming took off 3 bases at V and 0 bases at J, with 6 bases between the two ends. The CDR3 is made up of 14 amino acids. The CDR3 nucleotides are TGTGCCAGCAGTTTCGAGAGCTCCTACAATGAGCAGTTCTTC. It is translated as CASSFESSYNEQFF.

The chain combines TRBV7-9 with TRBJ2-3; D gene ambiguous. The CDR3 consists of 13 residues. V was cut by 8 bases and J by 0 bases, with 9 bases left in between. The germline CDR1 and CDR2 sequences are SEHNR and FQNEAQ (reference sequence). This CDR3 reads CASAAASTDTQYF. The CDR3 DNA sequence: TGTGCCAGCGCGGCCGCTAGCACAGATACGCAGTATTTT.

Only a few counts were recorded for this clone. The rearrangement uses TRBV6-5 and TRBJ2-7; TRBD1 agrees at 8 bases. Trimming cost V 6 bases and J 0 bases; bases outside gene matches: 4. The CDR3 sequence is 14 residues long. Germline CDR1 MNHEY, CDR2 SVGAGI. CDR3 sequence: CASRRDRLSYEQYF. The CDR3 DNA is TGTGCCAGCAGACGGGACAGGCTCTCCTACGAGCAGTACTTC.

The CDR3 DNA is TGTGCCAGCTCACCAGTAGGGGGCTCATCCTACAATGAGCAGTTCTTC. Translating gives CASSPVGGSSYNEQFF. The J gene is TRBJ2-1, the V gene TRBV18, with TRBD1 identical over 7 bases. The CDR3 runs to 16 residues. CDR1 and CDR2 (germline): KGHSH, LQKENI. V gave up 2 bases and J gave up 1 base; unmatched junction bases: 5.

To note about this clone: The sample holds other DNA sequences that translate to the same CDR3. The J gene is TRBJ2-1, the V gene TRBV30, with a tentative D call TRBD2 (5 bases). The CDR3 sequence is 14 residues long. Germline lookup yields CDR1 GTSNPN and CDR2 SVGIG (reference sequence). V was pared by 2 bases and J by 0 bases, with 8 bases between. CDR3 sequence: CAWSRGSSYNEQFF. CDR3 nucleotides: TGTGCCTGGAGTCGGGGAAGCTCCTACAATGAGCAGTTCTTC.